What follows are 14 T cell receptor beta chains derived from one specimen sequenced in a study of cytomegalovirus exposure and HLA in healthy donors. 13 Jbeta primers and 60 Vbeta primers were used for the PCR. Clones were sequenced by immunoSEQ multiplex PCR, and TCRdb holds only the in-frame ones, with some missing. The sample has about 180,000 clones; roughly 82% are singletons. Sequenced: PBMCs. The receptors were gathered from a man aged 40-49 years in good health and CMV-seronegative.

The CDR3 loop reads CASSVPSGQPLNTEAFF. Here the CDR3 DNA reads TGTGCCAGCAGCGTACCTTCGGGACAGCCCTTGAACACTGAAGCTTTCTTT. The chain employs TRBV9 and TRBJ1-1, with TRBD1 matching 7 bases. This CDR3 is 17 amino acids long. Germline CDR1 SGDLS, CDR2 YYNGEE. The junction had 9 bases not matched to a gene; V was cut back by 1 base and J by 0 bases.

The CDR3 loop reads CASSLEGRGGAFF. The CDR3, as DNA: TGTGCCAGCAGCTTAGAGGGTAGGGGGGGAGCTTTCTTT. This rearrangement joins TRBV7-2 to TRBJ1-1; a possible D gene is TRBD1 (6 bases). CDR3 length equals 13 residues. V lost 1 base to trimming and J lost 10 bases, with 13 bases between them. Germline CDR1 reads SGHTA; CDR2 reads FQGNSA.

Concerning this clone itself: This sample includes further DNA sequences coding for the same CDR3. The chain recombines TRBV30 with TRBJ1-6; TRBD1 aligns across 7 bases. Germline CDR1 reads GTSNPN; CDR2 reads SVGIG (reference sequence). Trimming cost V 3 bases and J 13 bases; bases outside gene matches: 9. This CDR3 spans 13 amino acids. The CDR3: CAWSTGEESPLHF. The CDR3 DNA is TGTGCCTGGAGCACAGGGGAAGAGTCCCCCCTCCACTTT.

V gene TRBV28 combines with J gene TRBJ1-1; a possible D gene is TRBD1 (5 bases). V gave up 2 bases and J gave up 1 base, with 8 bases separating them. This CDR3 is 14 amino acids long. The germline V gene encodes CDR1 MDHEN and CDR2 SYDVKM. CDR3 coding DNA: TGTGCCAGCAGTTTAGGGGGGTCGAACACTGAAGCTTTCTTT. Amino acids: CASSLGGSNTEAFF.

A few counts support this clone. V and J are TRBV29-1 and TRBJ1-1; D uncertain. The CDR3 has 8 amino acids. Germline CDR1 and CDR2: SQVTM and ANQGSEA. V was shortened by 3 bases and J by 10 bases, with 3 bases between the two germline ends. The DNA for the CDR3 is TGCAGCGTTGACGGAGCTTTCTTT. It yields the protein CSVDGAFF.

The chain carries TRBV7-9 and TRBJ2-7, with 12 bases matching TRBD2. CDR1 is SEHNR, CDR2 FQNEAQ, per germline (reference sequence). V gave up 4 bases and J gave up 4 bases; unmatched junction bases: 8. CDR3 size: 16 residues. In DNA, the CDR3 is TGTGCCAGCAGCTCCTCTAGCGGGAGGGCCGTGTACGAGCAGTACTTC. This gives the protein CASSSSSGRAVYEQYF.

The chain couples TRBV7-2 to TRBJ1-6, with TRBD1 as a possible D gene (5 bases). Germline V gene sequence: CDR1 SGHTA, CDR2 FQGNSA. This CDR3 spans 14 amino acids. V shed 3 bases and J shed 9 bases, with 12 bases lying between them. CDR3 coding DNA: TGTGCCAGCAGCTTTCAGGGTATAGGTTCACCCCTCCACTTT. Protein sequence: CASSFQGIGSPLHF.

The chain is built from TRBV5-1 and TRBJ2-3; TRBD2 aligns across 7 bases. This CDR3 has 16 residues. Germline V CDR1 and CDR2: SGHRS, YFSETQ. The J segment lost 3 bases and the V segment lost 5 bases, leaving 12 bases of the junction unmatched. DNA for the CDR3: TGCGCCAGCAGGTATGGAGCGGGGCAGAGAACAGATACGCAGTATTTT. It translates to CASRYGAGQRTDTQYF.

This chain connects TRBV5-3 to TRBJ2-1, with 8 bases aligning to TRBD1. TRBV5-3 counts as an open reading frame of uncertain function. CDR3 length: 15 amino acids. V lost 3 bases to trimming and J lost 0 bases; unmatched junction nucleotides: 2. CDR3 region: CARSSGQGSYNEQFF. The CDR3 nucleotides are TGTGCCAGAAGCTCCGGACAGGGCTCCTACAATGAGCAGTTCTTC.

This clone showed up just a few times. The chain employs TRBV25-1 and TRBJ1-6, with D tentatively TRBD1 (6 bases). Trimming left V 6 bases short and J 6 bases short, with 15 bases between. Germline V lookup: CDR1 MGHDK, CDR2 SYGVNS. This CDR3 region has 15 residues. DNA of the CDR3: TGTGCCAGCAGGGGGACCTCAGGGGCTAATTCACCCCTCCACTTT. Amino acids: CASRGTSGANSPLHF. The full variable domain, its missing parts supplied by reference TRBV25-1 and TRBJ1-6, is EADIYQTPRYLVIGTGKKITLECSQTMGHDKMYWYQQDPGMELHLIHYSYGVNSTEKGDLSSESTVSRIRTEHFPLTLESARPSHTSQYLCASRGTSGANSPLHFGNGTRLTVT.

The chain carries TRBV14 and TRBJ1-1; D is undetermined. The CDR3 contains 17 residues. V lost 3 bases and J 1 base, leaving 18 bases between the germline ends. Per germline, CDR1 SGHDN and CDR2 FVKESK. CDR3 DNA: TGTGCCAGCAGCCAGTTAATGGGAGGAGGGCAGAACACTGAAGCTTTCTTT. Translated: CASSQLMGGGQNTEAFF.

This clone was recorded a few times. The rearrangement links TRBV25-1 to TRBJ2-1; 7 positions match TRBD2. Germline V gene lookup returns CDR1 MGHDK and CDR2 SYGVNS. The CDR3 totals 16 residues. With V trimmed by 10 bases and J by 8 bases, 20 bases remained unmatched. CDR3 coding DNA: TGTGCCAACGGGGGAGGGTTCCCTAATAGCGTTCATGAGCAGTTCTTC. It encodes CANGGGFPNSVHEQFF.

This clone has only one observation. The J gene is TRBJ2-7, the V gene TRBV5-1, with a weak D call TRBD1 (5 bases). The V gene lost 0 bases and the J gene lost 5 bases, with 12 bases spanning the gap. Germline loops: CDR1 SGHRS, CDR2 YFSETQ. The CDR3 has 14 residues. For the CDR3, the DNA is TGCGCCAGCAGCTTGGTTACAGGCCCAGACGAGCAGTACTTC. This sequence encodes CASSLVTGPDEQYF.

This clone was seen a single time. The J gene is TRBJ1-2, the V gene TRBV4-1; 12 bases map to TRBD1. Germline trimming cut 3 bases from V and 2 bases from J; bases unmatched to any gene: 7. The CDR3 is 17 amino acids. Germline CDR1 and CDR2: MGHRA and YSYEKL. CDR3 protein: CASSQAGQGARNYGYTF. The CDR3, as DNA: TGCGCCAGCAGCCAGGCGGGACAGGGGGCGCGCAACTATGGCTACACCTTC.